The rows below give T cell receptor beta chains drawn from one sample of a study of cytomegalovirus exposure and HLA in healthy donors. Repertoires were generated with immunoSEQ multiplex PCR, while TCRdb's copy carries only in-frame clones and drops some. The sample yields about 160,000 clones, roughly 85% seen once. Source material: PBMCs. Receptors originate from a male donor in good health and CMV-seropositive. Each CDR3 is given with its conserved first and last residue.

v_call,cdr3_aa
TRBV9,CASSVGLAGWDEQYF
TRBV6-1,CASRKRDTYTDTQYF
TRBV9,CASSVEQGTYEQYF
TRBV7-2,CASSPQGHSGNTIYF
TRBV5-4,CASSSGQGSHEQYF
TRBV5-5,CASSITGASYEQYF
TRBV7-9,CASSLDWTSLDTQYF
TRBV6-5,CASSYVAVQDNYGYTF
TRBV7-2,CASSLGVSGYEQYF
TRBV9,CASSVVAGAGNEQFF
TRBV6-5,CASSPGQGEVEQYF
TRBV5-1,CASSPQTGIKDTQYF
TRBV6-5,CASSRLTSAGELFF
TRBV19,CASSIAPQGNTEAFF
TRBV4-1,CASSQGRLGDSGKLFF
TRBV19,CASSWLAGETQYF
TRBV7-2,CASILRGKAGILNEQYF
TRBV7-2,CASSLDGSSGSGNTIYF
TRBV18,CASSIRDSGNQPQHF
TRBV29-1,CSVESVYNEQFF
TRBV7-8,CASSLGASGVGYF
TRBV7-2,CASSFSSGDTDTQYF
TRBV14,CASSQPDITGPSQETQYF
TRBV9,CASSVGSDYSTDTQYF
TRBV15,CATSRDPRDRANYGYTF
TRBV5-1,CASSSSGTVYGYTF
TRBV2,CASSHRDSDYGYTF
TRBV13,CASSLANRGGTEAFF
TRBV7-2,CASSKQAGTGETPLHF
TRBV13,CASRQQSMNTEAFF
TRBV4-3,CASSQEVRGRETQYF
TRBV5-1,CASSLQRGGYEQYF
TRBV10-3,CAISDRGAGELFF
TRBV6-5,CASSPSGQGGFEAFF
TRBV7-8,CASSLRIWGQGNIGYTF
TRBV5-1,CASNSIGAYEQYF
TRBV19,CASTDIATVPYQPQHF
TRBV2,CVASGNSNQPQHF
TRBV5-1,CASSLWAGNNEQFF
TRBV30,CAWSVLDRASPLHF
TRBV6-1,CASKDRFQETQYF
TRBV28,CASRYWDRGNTEAFF
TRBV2,CASTPRLSSYEQYF
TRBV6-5,CASSYSYRELYNEQFF
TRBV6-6,CASRRDGGPGTQHF
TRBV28,CASSLAGRGTEAFF
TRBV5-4,CASSPGTSGTDTQYF
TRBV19,CASSVLAANTDTQYF
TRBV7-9,CASSSKQGADTEAFF
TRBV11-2,CASSLIYRDEAFF
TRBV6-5,CASSPRTGSYEQYF
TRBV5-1,CASREGADTEAFF
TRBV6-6,CASSAPGLASYEQYF